This TCR beta chain derives from a study of blood T cell repertoires in COVID-19. CDR1 and CDR2 from the germline V gene are MNHEY and SVGEGT. Trimming cost V 6 bases and J 0 bases; bases outside gene matches: 4. This CDR3 has 15 amino acids. Assay: immunoSEQ multiplex PCR; the TCRdb copy retains only in-frame clones and omits some. The data show around 160,000 clones, approximately 95% seen once. V is TRBV6-2 or TRBV6-3 and J is TRBJ1-1; 10 nucleotides agree with TRBD1. The receptor's source is an older woman with COVID-19, enrolled during active disease. Sequences were obtained from peripheral blood. CDR3 region: CASSRQGALNTEAFF. The CDR3, as DNA: TGTGCCAGCAGCCGACAGGGGGCTCTGAACACTGAAGCTTTCTTT.